Listed below are T cell receptor beta chains from one sample, sequenced in a study of neurological immune-mediated disorders. TCRdb redid the calling of the 5' RACE reads with MiXCR, one entry per CDR3 protein. Altogether roughly 20,000 distinct CDR3 sequences are present, 15% to 20% being singletons, with the ten largest covering less than 9.5%. Sequencing was carried out using CD8+ T cells from blood. The receptor source for this set is a woman aged 18-30 years with multiple sclerosis. CDR3s include the opening cysteine and the closing phenylalanine or tryptophan. The order of the fields is D gene, clone size, V gene, J gene, CDR3 DNA, CDR3 protein. The D gene is left open where the match is weak. Some rows mark clone size as missing; the rest say once, few, many or name a class of expanded clone.

TRBD2,many,TRBV24-1,TRBJ2-4,TGTGCCACCAGTGATTCCAGACTAGCGGGACTAGCCAAAAACATTCAGTACTTC,CATSDSRLAGLAKNIQYF
TRBD2,many,TRBV20-1,TRBJ2-3,TGCAGTGCCCATACCGGGACTAGCGGGAGAGATGAGAGCACAGATACGCAGTATTTT,CSAHTGTSGRDESTDTQYF
-,once,TRBV20-1,TRBJ1-1,TGCAGTGCTCACCGTTTAGAGACTGAAGCTTTCTTT,CSAHRLETEAFF
-,many,TRBV6-1,TRBJ1-1,TGTGCCAGCAGTGAAGCGGGGGGCACTGAAGCTTTCTTT,CASSEAGGTEAFF
TRBD1,-,TRBV5-1,TRBJ1-5,TGCACCAGCAGCTTAGAGACAGGGGGTAGGCAGCCCCAGCATTTT,CTSSLETGGRQPQHF
TRBD1,-,TRBV14,TRBJ2-7,TGTGCCAGCAGCCAAGCTTGGGACAGCTACGAGCAGTACTTC,CASSQAWDSYEQYF
-,many,TRBV27,TRBJ2-1,TGTGCCAGCAGTTTCCTCGGGCATGAGCAGTTCTTC,CASSFLGHEQFF
-,once,TRBV20-1,TRBJ2-5,TGCAGTGCCCAAGTAGCTGGGGCGGGAGAGACCCAGTACTTC,CSAQVAGAGETQYF
-,many,TRBV6-6,TRBJ2-7,TGTGCCAGCAGCCTGGGGGCAGCGGTTTCCTACGAGCAGTACTTC,CASSLGAAVSYEQYF
-,many,TRBV9,TRBJ2-1,TGTGCCAGCAGCGTAGGCGGAGGAGACAATGAGCAGTTCTTC,CASSVGGGDNEQFF
-,many,TRBV7-9,TRBJ2-3,TGTGCCAGCAGCTTTTCTGGCGGACACCCCCGCACAGATACGCAGTATTTT,CASSFSGGHPRTDTQYF
-,medium-sized,TRBV4-1,TRBJ2-1,TGCGCCAGCAGCCAAGGACTTAGCGGTCAGTACAATGAGCAGTTCTTC,CASSQGLSGQYNEQFF
-,medium-sized,TRBV10-1,TRBJ2-2,TGCGCCAGCAGTGATCGTGGGTCGGGGGAGCTGTTTTTT,CASSDRGSGELFF
TRBD1,many,TRBV10-2,TRBJ1-2,TGCGCCAGCAGTGAGGGACAGGCGGGGATCTATGGCTACACCTTC,CASSEGQAGIYGYTF
-,many,TRBV4-1,TRBJ2-7,TGCGCCAGCAGCCAAGCGCGGACGGCAGACTACGAGCAGTACTTC,CASSQARTADYEQYF
-,-,TRBV18,TRBJ1-5,TGTGCCAGCTCAGACAGGACGAGCAATCAGCCCCAGCATTTT,CASSDRTSNQPQHF
-,many,TRBV29-1,TRBJ2-5,TGCAGCGTTGTGGCTAGCGCCCCGATGGAGACCCAGTACTTC,CSVVASAPMETQYF
-,-,TRBV4-3,TRBJ1-1,TGCGCCAGCAGCCAAGATCCCACAGGGCCCCCTCGGACGGCTTTCTTT,CASSQDPTGPPRTAFF
-,many,TRBV24-1,TRBJ1-2,TGTGCCACCAGTGATTTAACGGCAGAAAAAGGCTACACCTTC,CATSDLTAEKGYTF
-,medium-sized,TRBV20-1,TRBJ1-1,TGCAGTGCTCACATGAACACTGAAGCTTTCTTT,CSAHMNTEAFF
-,-,TRBV20-1,TRBJ1-1,TGCAGTGCTAGAGTCGAGGGGGTGGGCACTGAAGCTTTCTTT,CSARVEGVGTEAFF
-,-,TRBV12-3/TRBV12-4,TRBJ1-2,TGTGCCAGCAGTCCTACGGGACGGACGACCTATGGCTACACCTTC,CASSPTGRTTYGYTF
-,medium-sized,TRBV29-1,TRBJ2-1,TGCAGCGTTGCTGGTACGATCAGCGCAACTCTCTACAATGAGCAGTTCTTC,CSVAGTISATLYNEQFF
TRBD1,many,TRBV12-3/TRBV12-4,TRBJ1-6,TGTGCCAGCAGTCCCGGGACAGGGGGATTTTCACCCCTCCACTTT,CASSPGTGGFSPLHF
TRBD1,many,TRBV7-9,TRBJ2-7,TGTGCCAGCAGCTATGGGGACAGGGGCTACGAGCAGTACTTC,CASSYGDRGYEQYF
TRBD2,many,TRBV27,TRBJ2-3,TGTGCCAGCAGTTTGGGCGGGAGCCGTTCCGGTACGCAGTATTTT,CASSLGGSRSGTQYF
-,many,TRBV5-5,TRBJ2-3,TGTGCCAGCAGCCCCCAAGAGGAGGACCGAATTCCCCCCACAGATACGCAGTATTTT,CASSPQEEDRIPPTDTQYF
-,many,TRBV12-5,TRBJ1-1,TGTGCTAGTGGTTTACGACATCTGAACACTGAAGCTTTCTTT,CASGLRHLNTEAFF
TRBD1,once,TRBV6-1,TRBJ1-1,TGTGCCAGCAGTGACGAGGGGGCGCGGAACACTGAAGCTTTCTTT,CASSDEGARNTEAFF
-,many,TRBV10-1,TRBJ2-1,TGCGCCAGCAGTGAGTCCGGGGCCCCTCAATACAATGAGCAGTTCTTC,CASSESGAPQYNEQFF
-,many,TRBV7-8,TRBJ2-7,TGTGCCAGCAGCTTAGTTGCCGGGATGGGTAACTACGAGCAGTACTTC,CASSLVAGMGNYEQYF
-,medium-sized,TRBV20-1,TRBJ1-4,TGCAGTGCTAGAGGGGACCAATACTCGATAAGCAATGAAAAACTGTTTTTT,CSARGDQYSISNEKLFF
-,-,TRBV6-2/TRBV6-3,TRBJ1-1,TGTGCCAGCAGTTCCCTGGGAGGACCGTATACTGAAGCTTTCTTT,CASSSLGGPYTEAFF
TRBD2,-,TRBV5-1,TRBJ2-3,TGCGCCAGCAGCCTAATAGCGGGGGGCAACACAGATACGCAGTATTTT,CASSLIAGGNTDTQYF
-,medium-sized,TRBV27,TRBJ1-1,TGTGCCAGTATGGGGGGAGGGAACACTGAAGCTTTCTTT,CASMGGGNTEAFF
-,medium-sized,TRBV11-2,TRBJ1-4,TGTGCCAGCAGCTTTCATAACAGAGGATATGAAAAACTGTTTTTT,CASSFHNRGYEKLFF